The 22 T cell receptor beta chains below were found in one sample sequenced in a study of tumor-infiltrating lymphocytes in localized non-small cell lung cancer. Generated by immunoSEQ multiplex PCR, the TCRdb table keeps only in-frame clones and is missing some. The sample has 20,000 to 25,000 clones; approximately 64% are singletons. Source material: lung tumor tissue. The receptors were sampled from a human donor with non-small cell lung cancer.

The chain combines TRBV5-4 with TRBJ1-5; a possible D gene is TRBD1 (6 bases). Germline-derived CDR1 and CDR2 are SGHNT and YYREEE (reference sequence). The V end lost 0 bases, the J end lost 2 bases, and 9 bases lay between the germline ends. The CDR3 contains 15 residues. The CDR3 DNA is TGTGCCAGCAGCTTGGACGCAGGGGGCAATCAGCCCCAGCATTTT. Amino acids: CASSLDAGGNQPQHF.

This clone was seen just once. The CDR3 loop is CSGAPSFDGGEQFF. CDR3 bases: TGCAGCGGAGCGCCTAGCTTCGATGGAGGTGAGCAGTTCTTC. The chain has TRBV29-1 and TRBJ2-1, with D maybe TRBD2 (5 bases). The CDR3 consists of 14 residues. V shed 7 bases and J shed 9 bases, with 22 bases lying between them. Germline V gives CDR1 SQVTM, CDR2 ANQGSEA.

V and J are TRBV11-3 and TRBJ2-3; D not certain. CDR3 size: 14 residues. V was cut by 4 bases and J by 0 bases, with 8 bases left in between. Germline-derived CDR1 and CDR2 are SGHNT and YENEEA. This chain's CDR3 is CASSSRSSTDTQYF. CDR3 coding DNA: TGTGCCAGCAGCTCACGGTCAAGCACAGATACGCAGTATTTT.

This rearrangement joins TRBV5-1 to TRBJ2-1; 8 nucleotides agree with TRBD2. V gave up 0 bases and J gave up 9 bases; unmatched junction bases: 8. Looked up from germline, CDR1 is SGHRS and CDR2 is YFSETQ. CDR3 length equals 15 residues. CDR3 nucleotides: TGCGCCAGCAGCTTGGGTCGGGCGGGAGGAGGTGAGCAGTTCTTC. Amino acid sequence: CASSLGRAGGGEQFF.

The chain is built from TRBV28 and TRBJ1-1; possible D gene TRBD1, 5 bases. Trimming pared 6 bases from V and 5 bases from J, leaving 16 bases between. Germline assignment: CDR1 MDHEN and CDR2 SYDVKM. The CDR3 runs to 14 residues. The CDR3 region is CASSLQGWSTEAFF. The CDR3 DNA reads TGTGCCAGCAGCTTGCAGGGTTGGTCGACTGAAGCTTTCTTT. The complete variable domain, with remaining parts taken from reference TRBV28 and TRBJ1-1, reads DVKVTQSSRYLVKRTGEKVFLECVQDMDHENMFWYRQDPGLGLRLIYFSYDVKMKEKGDIPEGYSVSREKKERFSLILESASTNQTSMYLCASSLQGWSTEAFFGQGTRLTVV.

This rearrangement joins TRBV19 to TRBJ2-2; TRBD1 agrees at 9 bases. The V and J ends lost 3 bases and 5 bases, in that order; junction bases with no gene match: 13. This CDR3 spans 18 amino acids. CDR1 LNHDA and CDR2 SQIVND come from the germline V gene (reference sequence). The CDR3 spells CASSISGQGGLRTGELFF. DNA of the CDR3: TGTGCCAGTAGTATCTCGGGACAGGGAGGTCTTAGAACCGGGGAGCTGTTTTTT. The full variable domain, completed using reference TRBV19 and TRBJ2-2, is DGGITQSPKYLFRKEGQNVTLSCEQNLNHDAMYWYRQDPGQGLRLIYYSQIVNDFQKGDIAEGYSVSREKKESFPLTVTSAQKNPTAFYLCASSISGQGGLRTGELFFGEGSRLTVL.

This clone has a handful of counts. The chain links TRBV4-1 to TRBJ1-1, with D possibly matching TRBD1 (5 bases). The V end lost 4 bases, the J end lost 7 bases, and 10 bases lay between the germline ends. CDR1 is MGHRA, CDR2 YSYEKL, per germline. CDR3 length: 12 residues. DNA for the CDR3: TGCGCCAGCAGCCCCTACGGGGGTGAAGCTTTCTTT. It yields the protein CASSPYGGEAFF.

By sample fraction, this clone is medium-sized. The CDR3 here is CASSSGGVKTEAFF. In nucleotides, the CDR3 is TGTGCCAGCAGCAGTGGTGGCGTCAAGACTGAAGCTTTCTTT. This chain connects TRBV9 to TRBJ1-1; unclear D gene. CDR1 is SGDLS, CDR2 YYNGEE, per germline. The V gene lost 4 bases and the J gene lost 5 bases, with 15 bases spanning the gap. CDR3 length: 14 amino acids.

The rearrangement uses TRBV7-7 and TRBJ2-3; D possibly corresponds to TRBD1 (6 bases). CDR3 length: 15 amino acids. CDR1 SSHAT and CDR2 FNYEAQ come from the germline V gene (reference sequence). The ends were cut back, 5 bases at V and 2 bases at J, with 14 bases in the middle. CDR3 in amino acids: CASSLGQGITDTQYF. DNA for the CDR3: TGTGCCAGCAGCCTTGGGCAGGGGATCACAGATACGCAGTATTTT.

This clone was detected once. The genes are TRBV5-1 and TRBJ2-5; 10 nucleotides agree with TRBD2. The CDR3 loop spans 15 amino acids. Germline V lookup: CDR1 SGHRS, CDR2 YFSETQ. J was trimmed by 0 bases and V by 1 base; bases with no gene match: 0. Written as DNA, the CDR3 is TGCGCCAGCAGCTTGACTAGCGGGGACCAAGAGACCCAGTACTTC. Translation gives CASSLTSGDQETQYF.

The chain links TRBV11-1 to TRBJ2-7; perhaps TRBD1 as D (6 bases). CDR1 is SGHAT, CDR2 FQDESV, per germline (reference sequence). V was trimmed by 5 bases and J by 0 bases, leaving 17 bases between them. This CDR3 is built from 16 residues. DNA of the CDR3: TGTGCCAGCAGCCCCATTGACAGGTCTTACTCCTACGAGCAGTACTTC. It encodes CASSPIDRSYSYEQYF.

The J gene is TRBJ2-2, the V gene TRBV6-5, with D possibly being TRBD1 (5 bases). Trimming removed 4 bases from V and 7 bases from J, with 16 bases in between. CDR3 length equals 15 residues. Germline CDR1 reads MNHEY; CDR2 reads SVGAGI. Written as DNA, the CDR3 is TGTGCCAGCAGTTCCCTCCGGACATTAGGCGGGGAGCTGTTTTTT. It encodes CASSSLRTLGGELFF.

The chain is built from TRBV7-9 and TRBJ2-2; D unclear. Trimming left V 2 bases short and J 2 bases short, with 3 bases between. The CDR3 loop spans 13 amino acids. Germline V CDR1 and CDR2: SEHNR, FQNEAQ (reference sequence). As DNA, the CDR3 is TGTGCCAGCAGCTTAAGAAACACCGGGGAGCTGTTTTTT. It is translated as CASSLRNTGELFF.

This clone showed up just a few times. The chain carries TRBV5-1 and TRBJ2-2; D is unresolved. The V end lost 0 bases, the J end lost 1 base, and 4 bases lay between the germline ends. In germline, CDR1 is SGHRS, CDR2 YFSETQ. The CDR3 is 14 amino acids. The CDR3 sequence: CASSLDGNTGELFF. CDR3 nucleotide sequence: TGCGCCAGCAGCTTGGACGGGAACACCGGGGAGCTGTTTTTT.

The chain uses TRBV11-2 and TRBJ2-6; D uncertain. V was cut by 5 bases and J by 0 bases, with 8 bases left in between. This CDR3 comprises 15 residues. The germline V gene encodes CDR1 SGHAT and CDR2 FQNNGV. CDR3 sequence: CASSPNHSGANVLTF. The CDR3 DNA sequence: TGTGCCAGCAGCCCGAATCACTCTGGGGCCAACGTCCTGACTTTC.

This clone occurred a few times. This chain uses TRBV5-1 with TRBJ2-2, with no clear D. With 6 bases removed from V and 5 bases from J, the gap between germline ends came to 11 bases. CDR1 SGHRS and CDR2 YFSETQ come from the germline V gene. The CDR3 sequence is 13 residues long. The CDR3 DNA reads TGCGCCAGCACCGCCTTTGATACCGGGGAGCTGTTTTTT. Encoded protein: CASTAFDTGELFF.

The chain recombines TRBV11-3 with TRBJ2-2, with 12 bases that match TRBD2. The CDR3 spans 15 residues. The V gene's germline CDR1 is SGHNT and CDR2 YENEEA. The junction had 5 bases not matched to a gene; V was cut back by 5 bases and J by 7 bases. The DNA of the CDR3 is TGTGCCAGCAGCAGACTAGCGGGAGAGGTCGGGGAGCTGTTTTTT. Translation gives CASSRLAGEVGELFF.

The chain carries TRBV5-1 and TRBJ2-7; the D is unclear. Germline V gene data show CDR1 as SGHRS and CDR2 as YFSETQ. The CDR3 consists of 14 residues. The V end lost 4 bases, the J end lost 2 bases, and 13 bases lay between the germline ends. The CDR3 is CASSPPAAAYEQYF. CDR3 coding DNA: TGCGCCAGCAGCCCCCCCGCGGCCGCCTACGAGCAGTACTTC.

By its share, this clone is medium-sized (0.01 to 0.1%). This chain links TRBV9 with TRBJ1-4, with D maybe TRBD1 (5 bases). Germline V gene sequence: CDR1 SGDLS, CDR2 YYNGEE. Between the trimmed V and J ends, which lost 3 bases and 7 bases, there was a span of 13 bases. This CDR3 has 14 residues. CDR3 sequence: CASSGTQGGEKLFF. CDR3 in DNA: TGTGCCAGCAGCGGGACACAAGGAGGTGAAAAACTGTTTTTT.

The CDR3 DNA reads as TGTGCCTGGAGCAACGCCTCCGGAGCTAATGAAAAACTGTTTTTT. Residues: CAWSNASGANEKLFF. The chain joins TRBV30 to TRBJ1-4, with D hard to call. CDR3 length equals 15 residues. Germline V gives CDR1 GTSNPN, CDR2 SVGIG (reference sequence). The V end lost 3 bases, the J end lost 3 bases, and 14 bases lay between the germline ends.

The chain employs TRBV30 and TRBJ2-2, with D perhaps TRBD2 (6 bases). Germline CDR1 reads GTSNPN; CDR2 reads SVGIG (reference sequence). The V and J ends lost 0 bases and 5 bases respectively, with 16 bases between them. The CDR3 spans 16 residues. This chain's CDR3 is CAWSVLAKGFTGELFF. CDR3 in DNA: TGTGCCTGGAGTGTACTAGCTAAGGGTTTTACCGGGGAGCTGTTTTTT.

This clone was found a few times. The chain is built from TRBV7-2 and TRBJ1-1; D may be TRBD1 (5 bases). Deletions cut 2 bases from V and 4 bases from J, with 8 bases between. In germline, CDR1 is SGHTA, CDR2 FQGNSA. The CDR3 length is 13 residues. The CDR3 DNA sequence: TGTGCCAGCAGCTTAAGACAGCGCACTGAAGCTTTCTTT. Its translation is CASSLRQRTEAFF. Complete variable domain (other parts from reference TRBV7-2 and TRBJ1-1): GAGVSQSPSNKVTEKGKDVELRCDPISGHTALYWYRQSLGQGLEFLIYFQGNSAPDKSGLPSDRFSAERTGGSVSTLTIQRTQQEDSAVYLCASSLRQRTEAFFGQGTRLTVV.